This TCR beta chain comes out of a study of T cells after posttransplantation cyclophosphamide. Study-level points and caveats: After PTCy, TRB diversity resembled that of CNI/methotrexate controls. TRB overlap between skin or GI tissue T cells and blood was limited. Later blood repertoires were often dominated by clones from the donor CD8+ memory compartment.

As concerns this clone: No antigen is known for it.

TCRdb's copy holds only in-frame clones and misses some; the assay was immunoSEQ multiplex PCR. The sample has 9,800 or so clones; roughly 90% are singletons. Deletions cut 4 bases from V and 9 bases from J, with 13 bases between. The length of the CDR3 is 12 residues. CDR1 is SQVTM and CDR2 is ANQGSEA in the germline V gene. Sampled 1 year posttransplant, controls received myeloablative marrow transplants, methotrexate and a calcineurin inhibitor. V gene TRBV29-1 combines with J gene TRBJ2-1, with D possibly matching TRBD2 (7 bases). Sequenced material: PBMCs, taken around 440 days after allogeneic stem cell transplant with calcineurin inhibitor and methotrexate. The receptor comes from a male patient aged 50 to 59 who received an allogeneic stem cell transplant from an unrelated donor, was CMV-positive, and had chronic GVHD only. Some T cells may have originated in the graft donor. CDR3 nucleotide sequence: TGCAGCGTTGGGGGGGGCAATCGTGAGCAGTTCTTC. Protein sequence: CSVGGGNREQFF.